This T cell receptor (beta chain) was retrieved from a study of OX40 agonist ivuxolimab in advanced cancers. Across the study: Patients were treated with intravenous ivuxolimab, dosed at 0.01 to 10 mg/kg and infused every 2 weeks.

The table came from immunoSEQ multiplex PCR; TCRdb's copy has only in-frame clones and leaves some out. The sample holds roughly 49,000 clones, about 85% seen once. Points on this clone: Its antigen is currently unknown.

General study points: Expansion of clones was among the lowest in partial responders at 0.1-3.0 mg/kg. There was clonal expansion of CD4+ and CD8+ blood T cells by week 6 at 0.1 to 3.0 mg/kg.

Deletions cut 2 bases from V and 3 bases from J, with 14 bases between. Germline CDR1 is MDHEN and CDR2 is SYDVKM. The CDR3 is 15 residues long. A history of autoimmune disease or systemic immunosuppression excluded patients. The sequences come from CD4+ or CD8+ T cells sorted from blood, collected in a trial of the OX40 agonist ivuxolimab. The sequence was collected from an adult with an advanced solid tumor such as melanoma, head and neck, liver or kidney cancer. This chain uses TRBV28 with TRBJ2-7; TRBD1 or TRBD2 may be the D gene (5 bases each). Here the CDR3 DNA reads TGTGCCAGCAGTTTACTGGGAGAGGGGAACTACGAGCAGTACTTC. This gives the protein CASSLLGEGNYEQYF.